This entry features one T cell receptor (beta chain) sequence. This CDR3 has 15 residues. Germline V lookup: CDR1 ENHRY, CDR2 SYGVKD. The V end lost 0 bases, the J end lost 2 bases, and 7 bases lay between the germline ends. The entry originates in a study of blood T cell repertoires in COVID-19. Turning to the study itself: T cells, B-cell-depleted T cells, or PBMCs provided the cDNA or gDNA that served as material.

The Seattle patients, enrolled during active infection, were followed longitudinally. Original methodology: Amplifying reference gene primers gave estimates of nucleated cell counts. Sequencing used immunoSEQ multiplex PCR; TCRdb keeps in-frame clones, though not all of them. The V and J calls and clone size were taken over from that table, and D and trimming were inferred from the DNA. In the table there are 250,000 to 300,000 clones, over 70% of which are singletons. This sequence was found in a woman in her 70s with COVID-19, enrolled during active disease. Sequencing input: peripheral blood. This rearrangement joins TRBV10-3 to TRBJ1-4; D is unresolved. The CDR3 nucleotides read TGTGCCATCAGTGAGTCTTTACAGACTAATGAAAAACTGTTTTTT. This sequence encodes CAISESLQTNEKLFF.